This TCR beta chain derives from a study of identical twins. Template switching added a universal primer binding site, and final cDNA carried unique molecular identifiers. TCRdb reanalysed the 5' RACE reads using MiXCR and keeps one entry per CDR3 protein. The sample includes roughly 1.6 million distinct CDR3 sequences, under 35% of them seen just once. Overall study results and limits: Clonotypes of the beta chain that were abundant in cord blood carried fewer insertions (memory repertoires showed none). Part of the zero-insertion signal could reflect confounding by invariant MAIT and iNKT cells. With monozygotic twins, out-of-frame TCR alpha sharing exceeded what models estimated.

This CDR3 has 14 residues. Germline V gives CDR1 SNHLY, CDR2 FYNNEI. For this clonotype: Its antigen is not known. One junction end does not reproduce the germline sequence, and a read error may be involved.

Material: cord blood. The receptor's source is a newborn girl in good health. The genes are TRBV2 and TRBJ2-2, with D possibly being TRBD1 or TRBD2 (6 bases each). The CDR3 nucleotides are TGTGCCACATCGGGGGCCCCGAACACCGGGGAGCTGTCTTTT. It specifies CATSGAPNTGELSF.